This TCR beta chain was identified during a study of blood T cell repertoires in COVID-19. Study-level information: Samples of COVID-19 (acute and convalescent) were obtained from the United States, Italy and Spain. PBMCs, B-cell-depleted T cells, or T cells were the source of the cDNA or gDNA that made up the material.

Repertoires were generated with immunoSEQ multiplex PCR, while TCRdb's copy carries only in-frame clones and drops some. This sample yields about 92,000 clones, of which around 80% are seen a single time; 8% to 9% belongs to the top ten. This CDR3 spans 17 amino acids. Germline values: CDR1 SEHNR, CDR2 FQNEAQ (reference sequence). V dropped 1 base and J dropped 6; count of bases not matched to a gene: 12. This clone appeared a few times. The V gene is TRBV7-9, the J gene TRBJ2-1; 7 nucleotides line up with TRBD1. The specimen sequenced was peripheral blood. This TCR derives from a man aged 50 or older who had recovered from COVID-19. Here the CDR3 reads CASSLVGQVRGSNEQFF. The DNA of the CDR3 is TGTGCCAGCAGCTTAGTAGGACAGGTCAGGGGAAGCAATGAGCAGTTCTTC.